This note documents a single T cell receptor (beta chain) sequence. The CDR3 contains 17 residues. Germline values: CDR1 SGDLS, CDR2 YYNGEE. Trimming pared 0 bases from V and 0 bases from J, leaving 13 bases between. As originally analysed: Using reference gene primer amplification, nucleated cell counts were estimated. Clones were sequenced by immunoSEQ multiplex PCR, and TCRdb holds only the in-frame ones, with some missing. V, J and clone size were drawn from that table, and D and trimming were deduced from the DNA. The table records about 340,000 clones, about 86% of them present only once. The sample belongs to a study of blood T cell repertoires in COVID-19. Across the whole study: Material from acute and convalescent COVID-19 was sourced from the United States, Italy and Spain. Sources were T cells, B-cell-depleted T cells, or PBMCs; the material itself was cDNA or gDNA.

Input material: peripheral blood. The clonotype comes from a man aged 30-40 years with active or convalescent COVID-19. The chain carries TRBV9 and TRBJ2-1; D perhaps matches TRBD2 (5 bases). The CDR3 is CASSVVGERSSYNEQFF. The CDR3 DNA reads as TGTGCCAGCAGCGTAGTAGGAGAGCGGAGCTCCTACAATGAGCAGTTCTTC.